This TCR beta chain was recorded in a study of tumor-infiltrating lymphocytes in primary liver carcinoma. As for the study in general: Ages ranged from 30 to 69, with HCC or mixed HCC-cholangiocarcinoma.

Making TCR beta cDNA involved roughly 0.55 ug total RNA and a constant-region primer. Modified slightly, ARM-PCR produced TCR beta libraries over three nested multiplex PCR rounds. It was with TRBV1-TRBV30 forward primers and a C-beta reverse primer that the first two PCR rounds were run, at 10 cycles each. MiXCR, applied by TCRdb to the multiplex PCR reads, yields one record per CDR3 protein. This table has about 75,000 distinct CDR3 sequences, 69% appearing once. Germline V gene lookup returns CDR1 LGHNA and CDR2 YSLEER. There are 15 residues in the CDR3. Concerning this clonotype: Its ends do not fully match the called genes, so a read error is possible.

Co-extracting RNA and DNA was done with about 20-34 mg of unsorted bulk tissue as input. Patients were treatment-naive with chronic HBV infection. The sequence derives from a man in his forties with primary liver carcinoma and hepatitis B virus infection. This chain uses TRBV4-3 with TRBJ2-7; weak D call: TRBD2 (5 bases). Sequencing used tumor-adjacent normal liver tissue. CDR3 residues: CASNQEAGGGYEQYF. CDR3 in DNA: TGCGCCAGCAACCAAGAGGCGGGTGGAGGCTACGAGCAGTACTTC.